This TCR beta chain was identified during a study of CD8+ T cells in alopecia areata. Study overall: It was oral tofacitinib, at 5 to 10 mg twice daily, that treated patients received. Study-level points and caveats: Higher clonality and more expanded CD8+ clones appeared in lesional than normal scalp. Many expanded lesional clones persisted during tofacitinib (in both scalp and blood).

RNA was isolated and reverse transcribed to cDNA, the sequencing template. The method was immunoSEQ multiplex PCR; TCRdb's version includes in-frame clones alone and lacks a portion of them. The sample consists of over 2,500 clones, approximately 79% of them appearing once. This clone was counted only a few times. As yet, its antigen is unknown. The CDR3 loop spans 13 amino acids. Germline V CDR1 and CDR2: SEHNR, FQNEAQ (reference sequence). Trimming pared 5 bases from V and 9 bases from J, leaving 14 bases between. Treatment in this sample: oral pan-JAK inhibitor, 5-10 mg twice daily. Those with alopecia areata gave lesional scalp punch biopsies and peripheral blood.

The sample in question was skin, obtained at week 24, from a patient treated with tofacitinib. The receptor was derived from a human donor with alopecia areata. V gene TRBV7-9 combines with J gene TRBJ2-1; tentative D call: TRBD1 (5 bases). The CDR3 reads CASSPKGPTEQFF. The CDR3, as DNA: TGTGCCAGCAGCCCCAAGGGGCCTACTGAGCAGTTCTTC.